The 10 T cell receptor beta chains listed next were all sequenced from one sample in a study of T cell responses to AZD1222 COVID-19 vaccine. The assay was immunoSEQ multiplex PCR, and TCRdb's table has in-frame clones only and misses some. The sample has about 93,000 clones; approximately 92% are singletons. Source: peripheral blood, taken 28 days after the second AZD1222 dose. Source of these receptors: an adult who received the AZD1222 COVID-19 vaccine.

The chain combines TRBV27 with TRBJ2-3; 13 bases line up with TRBD2. Germline CDR1 reads MNHEY; CDR2 reads SMNVEV (reference sequence). The CDR3 has 21 residues. The V gene end was trimmed by 7 bases and the J gene end by 0 bases; junction bases not matched to a gene: 19. DNA of the CDR3: TGTGCCAGCAACAGTCTAAAGGGGGGGACTAGCGGGATTACTAGCACAGATACGCAGTATTTT. This codes for CASNSLKGGTSGITSTDTQYF.

With respect to this clone: At one of its ends the junction is not consistent with the germline gene, which may arise from a read error. This chain links TRBV7-2 with TRBJ2-5, with a weak D call TRBD2 (6 bases). The germline V gene encodes CDR1 SGHTA and CDR2 FQGNSA. The CDR3 runs to 14 residues. CDR3 bases: TGTGCCAGCAGCTTATCGGTCACAACCTGGAGGGGAAACTTC. Residues: CASSLSVTTWRGNF.

The chain is built from TRBV15 and TRBJ2-5; D perhaps matches TRBD1 (6 bases). CDR1 and CDR2 (germline): LNHNV, YYDKDF (reference sequence). V lost 2 bases to trimming and J lost 5 bases, with 12 bases between them. CDR3 length equals 14 residues. This chain's CDR3 is CATSRQGSGETQYF. CDR3 DNA sequence: TGTGCCACCAGCAGACAGGGGTCGGGGGAGACCCAGTACTTC.

The rearrangement uses TRBV6-5 and TRBJ1-6; D is ambiguous. Germline V gene lookup returns CDR1 MNHEY and CDR2 SVGAGI. The germline V and J ends were trimmed by 5 bases and 5 bases, with 10 bases remaining between them. CDR3 length: 14 residues. CDR3 DNA sequence: TGTGCCAGCAGTCCAGCGTCAGATAATTCACCCCTCCACTTT. Its protein product is CASSPASDNSPLHF.

The genes are TRBV4-2 and TRBJ1-2, with D unresolved. Germline lookup yields CDR1 LGHNA and CDR2 YNFKEQ. CDR3 length equals 16 residues. The V end lost 2 bases, the J end lost 6 bases, and 19 bases lay between the germline ends. The DNA of the CDR3 is TGTGCCAGCAGCCAATCGGTAGGACTCCTGAAGGATGGCTACACCTTC. This sequence encodes CASSQSVGLLKDGYTF.

This rearrangement joins TRBV5-4 to TRBJ2-7, with a possible D match to TRBD2 (5 bases). The CDR3 spans 13 residues. Germline CDR1 SGHNT, CDR2 YYREEE (reference sequence). Trimming left V 0 bases short and J 3 bases short, with 7 bases between. The CDR3 protein is CASSLGGDYEQYF. The CDR3 DNA is TGTGCCAGCAGCTTGGGGGGAGACTACGAGCAGTACTTC.

The rearrangement links TRBV5-1 to TRBJ2-1; 9 nucleotides line up with TRBD2. Trimming cost V 5 bases and J 2 bases; bases outside gene matches: 2. CDR1 is SGHRS and CDR2 is YFSETQ in the germline V gene. This CDR3 contains 14 residues. The CDR3 DNA sequence: TGCGCCAGCAGTAGCGGGAGAGCCTACAATGAGCAGTTCTTC. Translation gives CASSSGRAYNEQFF.

This rearrangement joins TRBV7-2 to TRBJ2-1, with a weak D call TRBD2 (6 bases). The CDR3 loop spans 16 amino acids. V was trimmed by 3 bases and J by 5 bases, leaving 17 bases between them. Germline V gene sequence: CDR1 SGHTA, CDR2 FQGNSA. The CDR3 sequence is CASSFAGRGINNEQFF. DNA of the CDR3: TGTGCCAGCAGCTTCGCGGGGCGGGGAATAAACAATGAGCAGTTCTTC.

The chain recombines TRBV15 with TRBJ2-1; either TRBD1 or TRBD2 may supply D (6 bases each). Germline lookup yields CDR1 LNHNV and CDR2 YYDKDF (reference sequence). The CDR3 is made up of 17 amino acids. V lost 1 base to trimming and J lost 5 bases, with 18 bases between them. CDR3 in DNA: TGTGCCACCAGCAGAGTGAGCCTAGGGGGGCATGACAATGAGCAGTTCTTC. Encoded protein: CATSRVSLGGHDNEQFF.

The gene calls are TRBV4-2 and TRBJ1-3; D remains unclear. This CDR3 is built from 17 residues. Germline lookup yields CDR1 LGHNA and CDR2 YNFKEQ. Trimming took 1 base from V and 4 from J, leaving 17 bases between them. In nucleotides, the CDR3 is TGTGCCAGCAGCCAAGTGGCGGGTCGTTTAGCGGGAAACACCATATATTTT. Translating it yields CASSQVAGRLAGNTIYF.